This is a list of T cell receptor beta chains from one sample in a study of T-cell memory formation after mild COVID-19. TCRdb used MiXCR to reprocess the 5' RACE reads, holding one entry per CDR3 protein. The sample gives about 130,000 distinct CDR3 sequences, about 17% of which show up once; around 13% is in the top ten. The sequenced material came from PBMCs or a T cell subset sorted from them (not recorded which). These receptors came from an adult woman who had mild COVID-19 (a few samples of this study predate the infection). Cell type and time point are not known. CDR3s include the opening cysteine and the closing phenylalanine or tryptophan. A D gene is named only where the DNA matches it firmly. Not every row has a clone size; where given, it reads once, few, many or a size class.

-	TRBJ2-1	TRBD2	TRBV5-4	CASSMTSGHNEQFF	TGTGCCAGCAGCATGACTAGCGGCCACAATGAGCAGTTCTTC
many	TRBJ2-1	-	TRBV6-2/TRBV6-3	CASRGVSSYNEQFF	TGTGCCAGCAGGGGGGTCAGCTCCTACAATGAGCAGTTCTTC
-	TRBJ1-3	-	TRBV29-1	CSVVGLLGNTIYF	TGCAGCGTTGTAGGACTTCTTGGAAACACCATATATTTT
-	TRBJ2-7	TRBD1	TRBV2	CASIRDRDYEQYF	TGTGCCAGCATTAGGGACAGGGACTACGAGCAGTACTTC
few	TRBJ1-6	TRBD1	TRBV6-1	CASTTGQGSSYNSPLHF	TGTGCCAGCACCACGGGACAGGGAAGCTCCTATAATTCACCCCTCCACTTT
-	TRBJ2-7	-	TRBV30	CAFARGPYEQYF	TGTGCCTTTGCTCGGGGGCCCTACGAGCAGTACTTC
few	TRBJ1-2	-	TRBV7-8	CASSLAALYGYTF	TGTGCCAGCAGCTTAGCCGCGCTGTATGGCTACACCTTC
-	TRBJ1-1	-	TRBV20-1	CSAPWGREMNTEAFF	TGCAGTGCTCCCTGGGGCAGGGAAATGAACACTGAAGCTTTCTTT
-	TRBJ1-2	TRBD1	TRBV12-3/TRBV12-4	CASSPRQGARDYGYTF	TGTGCCAGCAGTCCACGACAGGGGGCAAGGGACTATGGCTACACCTTC
-	TRBJ2-1	-	TRBV11-2	CASSLDRGASYNEQFF	TGTGCCAGCAGCTTAGATAGGGGCGCATCCTACAATGAGCAGTTCTTC
-	TRBJ2-1	TRBD2	TRBV12-3/TRBV12-4	CASSFGFWRLGLAVYNEQFF	TGTGCCAGCAGTTTTGGGTTTTGGAGGCTCGGACTAGCGGTATACAATGAGCAGTTCTTC
-	TRBJ1-2	-	TRBV7-9	CASSVLTGNYGYTF	TGTGCCAGCAGCGTCTTGACTGGTAACTATGGCTACACCTTC
-	TRBJ2-5	-	TRBV25-1	CASSTPGQETQYF	TGTGCCAGCAGTACCCCAGGGCAGGAGACCCAGTACTTC
few	TRBJ2-2	-	TRBV14	CASSQWTGELFF	TGTGCCAGCAGCCAATGGACCGGGGAGCTGTTTTTT
-	TRBJ2-1	TRBD2	TRBV7-2	CASSSLAGVFNEQFF	TGTGCCAGCAGCTCCCTAGCGGGGGTTTTCAATGAGCAGTTCTTC
-	TRBJ2-4	TRBD2	TRBV7-3	CASSASGTSGGLAKNIQYF	TGTGCCAGCAGCGCCTCCGGGACTAGCGGGGGACTAGCCAAAAACATTCAGTACTTC